This T cell receptor beta chain was sequenced in a study of cytomegalovirus exposure and HLA in healthy donors. The donors were healthy bone marrow donors. In the PCR, 60 Vbeta and 13 Jbeta primers were used. Libraries were prepared by immunoSEQ multiplex PCR; TCRdb keeps only in-frame clonotypes and omits some of them. The sample contains fewer than 200,000 clones, roughly 89% of which appear only once. In this sample, this clone turned up a few times. CDR1 and CDR2 (germline): SGHRS, YFSETQ. Germline trimming cut 0 bases from V and 2 bases from J; bases unmatched to any gene: 7. The CDR3 has 18 residues.

The V gene is TRBV5-1, the J gene TRBJ1-6; TRBD1 agrees at 8 bases. The origin of this receptor is a woman in her 30s in good health and CMV-seronegative. Material for sequencing was PBMCs. CDR3 sequence (DNA): TGCGCCAGCAGCTTGGCGAGTCAGGGGGCCCCCTATAATTCACCCCTCCACTTT. It translates to CASSLASQGAPYNSPLHF.